One sample yielded the 15 T cell receptor beta chains listed below, sequenced in a study of a mutant IDH1 vaccine in newly diagnosed glioma. The time point here: week 11, during vaccination. Alongside topical imiquimod, each dose of vaccine comprised 300 ug of mutant IDH1 20-mer peptide. TCRdb's table, derived via immunoSEQ multiplex PCR, lists solely in-frame clones and lacks some. The sample yields around 40,000 clones, about 83% seen once. For these TCRs, the target antigens are not known. The source material was PBMCs, sampled from a glioma patient whose treatment included an IDH1 peptide vaccine. These TCRs come from a man aged 35 to 55 with glioma.

The chain uses TRBV5-1 and TRBJ2-7; 8 bases match TRBD2. This CDR3 is 23 amino acids long. Germline trimming cut 0 bases from V and 3 bases from J; bases unmatched to any gene: 29. Looked up from germline, CDR1 is SGHRS and CDR2 is YFSETQ. The CDR3 DNA follows: TGCGCCAGCAGCTTGGCTGGACAAACAGGATTCTGGGCAACTAGCGGCATCCTCTACGAGCAGTACTTC. Translated, it gives CASSLAGQTGFWATSGILYEQYF.

The chain links TRBV7-3 to TRBJ2-1; tentatively, D is TRBD2 (5 bases). This CDR3 region has 12 residues. V dropped 5 bases and J dropped 8 bases, with 10 bases sitting between them. The germline V gene encodes CDR1 SGHTA and CDR2 FQGTGA. CDR3 sequence: CASSLRGDEQFF. The CDR3 coding sequence is TGTGCCAGCAGCCTCCGGGGTGATGAGCAGTTCTTC.

The rearrangement links TRBV27 to TRBJ1-1; D is unclear. V was clipped by 3 bases and J by 0 bases, with 14 bases between them. The CDR3 has 16 residues. Germline V gene lookup returns CDR1 MNHEY and CDR2 SMNVEV (reference sequence). CDR3 region: CASSLSRLVMNTEAFF. The CDR3 nucleotides read TGTGCCAGCAGTTTGTCCAGGCTGGTCATGAACACTGAAGCTTTCTTT.

The rearrangement joins TRBV7-8 to TRBJ2-7; the D call may be TRBD1 or TRBD2 (5 bases each). This CDR3 has 15 amino acids. The germline gives CDR1 SGHVS, CDR2 FQNEAQ. Trimming removed 3 bases at V and 2 bases at J, with 14 bases between. CDR3 DNA: TGTGCCAGCAGCTTTCCCGGGACGGGGACCTACGAGCAGTACTTC. Translation gives CASSFPGTGTYEQYF.

The table lists this clone with a few counts. The chain links TRBV7-9 to TRBJ2-4; D remains ambiguous. CDR3 length: 15 residues. V lost 1 base and J lost 0, with 7 bases in between. Germline assignment: CDR1 SEHNR and CDR2 FQNEAQ (reference sequence). The CDR3 protein is CASSLDLGAKNIQYF. CDR3 nucleotides: TGTGCCAGCAGCTTAGACCTTGGAGCCAAAAACATTCAGTACTTC.

The chain employs TRBV4-1 and TRBJ2-2; the match to TRBD2 covers 8 bases. The CDR3 runs 14 residues. Losses at the gene ends were 8 bases for V and 6 bases for J; bases not matched to a gene: 8. Germline loops: CDR1 MGHRA, CDR2 YSYEKL. The CDR3 region has the DNA TGCGCCAGCGGGGTAGCGGGATCGGCCGGGGAGCTGTTTTTT. This gives the protein CASGVAGSAGELFF.

This chain connects TRBV7-2 to TRBJ2-2; a possible D gene is TRBD1 (5 bases). The CDR3 loop spans 15 amino acids. Trimming removed 2 bases at V and 1 base at J, with 8 bases between. Germline CDR1 SGHTA, CDR2 FQGNSA. The CDR3 nucleotides read TGTGCCAGCAGCTTAAACAGGATGAACACCGGGGAGCTGTTTTTT. Amino acids: CASSLNRMNTGELFF.

The V call is TRBV6-5, the J call TRBJ2-5, with D possibly matching TRBD1 (5 bases). The J call may be in error: the DNA end matches TRBJ2-7 better. Germline CDR1 reads MNHEY; CDR2 reads SVGAGI. This CDR3 has 13 amino acids. The CDR3 reads CASSYGRAYEQYF. In nucleotides, the CDR3 is TGTGCCAGCAGTTACGGCAGGGCCTACGAGCAGTACTTC.

The chain carries TRBV28 and TRBJ2-2, with TRBD1 as a possible D gene (5 bases). V was shortened by 7 bases and J by 1 base, with 19 bases between the two germline ends. In germline, CDR1 is MDHEN, CDR2 SYDVKM. CDR3 length: 17 residues. DNA for the CDR3: TGTGCCAGCACCCCCCTACCGACAGCGCAGAACACCGGGGAGCTGTTTTTT. This sequence encodes CASTPLPTAQNTGELFF.

V is TRBV2 and J is TRBJ2-3; 14 bases line up with TRBD2. The germline CDR1 and CDR2 sequences are SNHLY and FYNNEI. CDR3 length: 16 residues. The V and J ends lost 7 bases and 4 bases, in that order; junction bases with no gene match: 7. The CDR3 protein is CASNRGTSGSADTQYF. CDR3 coding DNA: TGTGCCAGCAACCGCGGGACTAGCGGGAGCGCAGATACGCAGTATTTT.

The chain couples TRBV4-3 to TRBJ1-1; 10 bases line up with TRBD1. The CDR3 runs to 14 residues. Germline-derived CDR1 and CDR2 are LGHNA and YSLEER. V gave up 0 bases and J gave up 10 bases; unmatched junction bases: 5. CDR3 sequence (DNA): TGCGCCAGCAGCCAAGAAGGATGGACAGGGGGAGCTTTCTTT. It yields the protein CASSQEGWTGGAFF.

This clone has a handful of counts. The V gene is TRBV7-2, the J gene TRBJ1-1; TRBD1 is a possible D gene (6 bases). V was shortened by 3 bases and J by 3 bases, with 11 bases between the two germline ends. In germline, CDR1 is SGHTA, CDR2 FQGNSA. The CDR3 spans 14 residues. CDR3: CASSLTGGHTEAFF. CDR3 DNA sequence: TGTGCCAGCAGCTTGACAGGAGGTCACACTGAAGCTTTCTTT.

This clone has just one count. This chain links TRBV19 with TRBJ2-5; perhaps TRBD2 as D (5 bases). Germline CDR1 reads LNHDA; CDR2 reads SQIVND (reference sequence). The CDR3 has 16 residues. The V and J ends lost 6 bases and 4 bases respectively, with 21 bases between them. The CDR3 loop reads CASSQTLLRAAETQYF. The DNA for the CDR3 is TGTGCCAGTAGCCAAACACTCTTGAGGGCGGCAGAGACCCAGTACTTC.

The chain carries TRBV14 and TRBJ2-1, with D possibly matching TRBD2 (5 bases). The ends were cut back, 1 base at V and 11 bases at J, with 9 bases in the middle. The CDR3 loop spans 12 amino acids. Per germline, CDR1 SGHDN and CDR2 FVKESK. The CDR3 nucleotides read TGTGCCAGCAGCCAAGCGGGAATTAAGCAGTTCTTC. Translating gives CASSQAGIKQFF.

The rearrangement uses TRBV11-3 and TRBJ2-3; D is unresolved. CDR3 length equals 12 residues. From germline, CDR1 is SGHNT and CDR2 YENEEA. The V and J ends lost 5 bases and 1 base respectively, with 4 bases between them. As DNA, the CDR3 is TGTGCCAGCAGCGGCCGCACAGATACGCAGTATTTT. Residues: CASSGRTDTQYF.